This T cell receptor (beta chain) was obtained from a study of radiotherapy plus CTLA-4 blockade in lung cancer (dated by TCRdb to the late 2010s). Broadly, across the study: Objective responses occurred in roughly a sixth of enrolled patients, and approximately 34% achieved disease control. Study-level results and caveats: The strongest predictors of response were reported to be early dynamic shifts in blood T cell clones along with a rise in serum interferon-beta following radiation. After treatment with radiotherapy and ipilimumab, TCR clones that came from tumors expanded in the peripheral blood.

To prepare the library, the immunoSEQ multiplex PCR assay was applied. This immuneACCESS table, as held by TCRdb, lists in-frame sequences with V and J called but not all clones. Of the missing ones, under half trace to an unresolved V gene in checked studies; the others have no known cause. Present in this sample are around 99,000 clones, around nine tenths of which were seen just once. The ten largest clones capture 4.9% of the sample. A remark on this clone: It lacks a known antigen. Base qualities were left out, and no much larger clone turns up one base away.

From the germline V gene, CDR1 is SGHDT and CDR2 is YYEEEE. Spanning cysteine to phenylalanine, the CDR3 consists of 13 amino acids. This entry keeps only the CDR3 DNA: 39 bases, framed from base 1. The trim is 4 bases for V and 2 bases for J, with a gap of 10 bases between the germline ends. The study tested focal radiation therapy combined with CTLA-4 blockade (ipilimumab) in patients with chemo-refractory metastatic non-small-cell lung cancer. The chain couples TRBV5-6 to TRBJ2-7; the D segment could be TRBD2, given 5 matching bases. The source of this sequence is a human donor with non-small cell lung cancer that progressed on radiotherapy plus ipilimumab. Sequencing was performed on peripheral blood, taken from a patient treated with radiotherapy plus ipilimumab. The CDR3 corresponds to CASSPGITYEQYF. The nucleotide sequence is given as TGTGCCAGCAGCCCCGGGATTACCTACGAGCAGTACTTC.